This TCR beta chain was captured in a study of blood T cell repertoires in COVID-19. Trimming removed 3 bases from V and 5 bases from J, with 6 bases in between. CDR3 length: 12 amino acids. Germline V gene data show CDR1 as SGHRS and CDR2 as YFSETQ. Using immunoSEQ multiplex PCR, the repertoire was profiled, and TCRdb retains in-frame clones only, with some absent. The data show around 250,000 clones, 84% seen once. This rearrangement joins TRBV5-1 to TRBJ2-1, with D unclear. The receptor was derived from a woman between 40 and 55 years old who had recovered from COVID-19. Material for sequencing was peripheral blood. This chain's CDR3 is CASSSIHNEQFF. CDR3 in DNA: TGCGCCAGCAGCTCCATTCACAATGAGCAGTTCTTC.